The 29 T cell receptor beta chains reported below all come from one sample, sequenced in a study of blood T cells in healthy people across ages. With a J-beta primer mix and a sample-barcoded 5' primer, a second PCR ran about 7 to 12 cycles. TCRdb called the 5' RACE reads again in MiXCR, with one record for every CDR3 protein. The data show 600,000 to 1,000,000 distinct CDR3 sequences, 20% to 25% seen once. A further study also used this sample, focusing on T cells of mothers and their children.

Sequenced material: blood. The receptors were gathered from a boy between 10 and 17 years old in good health.

CDR3 amino acids: CASSQDPGQGYQPQHF. For the CDR3, the DNA is TGTGCCAGCAGCCAAGATCCAGGACAGGGTTATCAGCCCCAGCATTTT. This chain links TRBV4-2 with TRBJ1-5, with TRBD1 identical over 8 bases. V lost 0 bases, J lost 5 bases, and 6 bases stayed unmatched. The CDR3 extends over 16 amino acids. Per the germline V gene, CDR1 is LGHNA and CDR2 is YNFKEQ.

This clonotype was seen at least ten times. The chain uses TRBV6-2 or TRBV6-3 and TRBJ2-1; D gene uncertain. The V and J ends lost 1 base and 5 bases respectively, with 9 bases between them. CDR1 MNHEY and CDR2 SVGEGT come from the germline V gene. CDR3 length equals 14 residues. The CDR3 loop reads CASSYYPEDNEQFF. DNA of the CDR3: TGTGCCAGCAGTTACTACCCTGAAGACAATGAGCAGTTCTTC.

This chain connects TRBV20-1 to TRBJ1-1; D unclear. The CDR3 contains 13 residues. In germline, CDR1 is DFQATT, CDR2 SNEGSKA (reference sequence). Trimming shortened V by 6 bases and J by 0 bases, and 11 bases separated the two germline ends. CDR3 protein: CSAQGQMNTEAFF. For the CDR3, the DNA is TGCAGTGCCCAAGGGCAGATGAACACTGAAGCTTTCTTT.

The rearrangement uses TRBV25-1 and TRBJ2-5, with 13 bases lining up with TRBD2. The junction had 8 bases not matched to a gene; V was cut back by 5 bases and J by 5 bases. The CDR3 has 16 residues. Germline V gene lookup returns CDR1 MGHDK and CDR2 SYGVNS. The CDR3 DNA follows: TGTGCCAGCAGTAGAGGACTAGCGGGAGCTCTGGAGACCCAGTACTTC. Translation: CASSRGLAGALETQYF.

This rearrangement joins TRBV28 to TRBJ2-5; 12 bases are a match to TRBD2. This CDR3 has 15 residues. Germline CDR1 reads MDHEN; CDR2 reads SYDVKM. The V segment lost 5 bases and the J segment 3 bases; nucleotides outside the gene matches: 4. The CDR3: CASSTRLAGEETQYF. As DNA, the CDR3 is TGTGCCAGCAGTACTAGACTAGCGGGGGAAGAGACCCAGTACTTC.

In its sample, this clonotype was seen a few times. The chain joins TRBV10-3 to TRBJ2-3, with 9 bases aligning to TRBD2. Losses at the gene ends were 0 bases for V and 6 bases for J; bases not matched to a gene: 13. Per germline, CDR1 ENHRY and CDR2 SYGVKD. The CDR3 is 18 residues long. The CDR3 reads CAISESWGYGTSMDTQYF. In DNA, the CDR3 is TGTGCCATCAGTGAGTCGTGGGGTTATGGGACTAGCATGGATACGCAGTATTTT.

The chain combines TRBV15 with TRBJ1-1, with D possibly matching TRBD1 (5 bases). Germline V gene sequence: CDR1 LNHNV, CDR2 YYDKDF (reference sequence). The CDR3 consists of 14 residues. V dropped 2 bases and J dropped 1 base, with 8 bases sitting between them. This CDR3 reads CATSRFRGNTEAFF. In DNA, the CDR3 is TGTGCCACCAGCAGATTTAGGGGGAACACTGAAGCTTTCTTT.

This clonotype has a handful of counts. The chain joins TRBV11-2 to TRBJ1-2, with no clear D. Trimming shortened V by 3 bases and J by 4 bases, and 9 bases separated the two germline ends. This CDR3 spans 13 amino acids. From germline, CDR1 is SGHAT and CDR2 FQNNGV. Here the CDR3 reads CASSFRNLYGYTF. The CDR3 nucleotides read TGTGCCAGCAGCTTCCGGAATCTCTATGGCTACACCTTC.

The gene calls are TRBV20-1 and TRBJ1-5; TRBD1 might be the D (5 bases). Trimming cost V 1 base and J 5 bases, with 24 bases left between them. The CDR3 consists of 18 residues. Germline CDR1 and CDR2: DFQATT and SNEGSKA (reference sequence). Here the CDR3 DNA reads TGCAGTGCTAGAGGGCCTGAAAGTCTAATCGACAGACATCAGCCCCAGCATTTT. As protein: CSARGPESLIDRHQPQHF.

The V gene is TRBV5-1, the J gene TRBJ2-5, with 10 bases that match TRBD2. Matching the DNA end better, TRBJ2-1 makes the J call doubtful. Germline V gene sequence: CDR1 SGHRS, CDR2 YFSETQ. This CDR3 has 16 amino acids. In nucleotides, the CDR3 is TGCGCCAGCAGCCCTCAAGCGGGAGGGCCTGGCAATGAGCAGTTCTTC. Amino acids: CASSPQAGGPGNEQFF.

Many counts were recorded for this clonotype. The chain has TRBV9 and TRBJ2-4; 7 bases match TRBD1. Trimming took 4 bases from V and 0 from J; bases not matched to a gene: 16. Germline loops: CDR1 SGDLS, CDR2 YYNGEE. CDR3 size: 19 residues. The CDR3 loop is CASSPQLDRSPLAKNIQYF. DNA of the CDR3: TGTGCCAGCAGCCCCCAACTGGACAGGTCTCCACTAGCCAAAAACATTCAGTACTTC.

The CDR3 coding sequence is TGTGCCAGCAGCTCCCTAGGACAGGGGTTTACTGAAGCTTTCTTT. Translation gives CASSSLGQGFTEAFF. V and J are TRBV7-9 and TRBJ1-1; 9 bases align to TRBD1. V was clipped by 4 bases and J by 5 bases; unmatched bases: 8. In germline, CDR1 is SEHNR, CDR2 FQNEAQ (reference sequence). The CDR3 length is 15 residues. Based on the CDR3 plus reference TRBV7-9 and TRBJ1-1, the full variable domain is DTGVSQNPRHKITKRGQNVTFRCDPISEHNRLYWYRQTLGQGPEFLTYFQNEAQLEKSRLLSDRFSAERPKGSFSTLEIQRTEQGDSAMYLCASSSLGQGFTEAFFGQGTRLTVV.

CDR3 residues: CASSQGLGGSGANVLTF. The CDR3 nucleotides are TGCGCCAGCAGCCAGGGTCTCGGGGGGTCTGGGGCCAACGTCCTGACTTTC. The chain joins TRBV4-3 to TRBJ2-6; 7 nucleotides agree with TRBD2. The CDR3 runs to 17 residues. Per germline, CDR1 LGHNA and CDR2 YSLEER. V lost 3 bases and J lost 1; bases outside the gene matches: 6.

This clonotype appeared a few times. The chain is built from TRBV29-1 and TRBJ2-1; 8 bases align to TRBD2. V was pared by 4 bases and J by 4 bases, with 15 bases of the junction left unmatched. Germline-derived CDR1 and CDR2 are SQVTM and ANQGSEA. The CDR3 runs 17 residues. The CDR3 bases are TGCAGCGTTGGGTCCCGGGGGCTAGCGGGTGGATACAATGAGCAGTTCTTC. Its translation is CSVGSRGLAGGYNEQFF.

The table lists this clonotype with a few counts. V gene TRBV20-1 combines with J gene TRBJ2-5; a possible D gene is TRBD1 (5 bases). The J call is uncertain, as TRBJ2-7 better fits the DNA end. CDR1 DFQATT and CDR2 SNEGSKA come from the germline V gene (reference sequence). This CDR3 spans 14 amino acids. The CDR3 is CSARDSRGGYEQYF. The CDR3 nucleotides are TGCAGTGCTAGAGATAGTAGGGGTGGCTACGAGCAGTACTTC.

The chain links TRBV20-1 to TRBJ1-6; tentatively, D is TRBD1 (6 bases). Per the germline V gene, CDR1 is DFQATT and CDR2 is SNEGSKA (reference sequence). The CDR3 extends over 15 amino acids. The V gene lost 1 base and the J gene lost 1 base, with 8 bases spanning the gap. The DNA of the CDR3 is TGCAGTGCTAGAGGGACAGAGTCCTATAATTCACCCCTCCACTTT. Its protein is CSARGTESYNSPLHF.

This clonotype occurred a few times. This sequence joins TRBV9 and TRBJ2-6; D gene ambiguous. The CDR3 runs to 16 residues. The germline CDR1 and CDR2 sequences are SGDLS and YYNGEE. V was pared by 0 bases and J by 2 bases, with 9 bases between. The CDR3 DNA reads as TGTGCCAGCAGCGTAGTTCCGAGTCCTGGGGCCAACGTCCTGACTTTC. Its protein is CASSVVPSPGANVLTF.

To note about this clonotype: A much bigger clone sits one base away, suggesting this may be a read error. J is TRBJ1-1 and V is TRBV7-2; D is perhaps TRBD1 (5 bases). The germline V gene has CDR1 SGHTA and CDR2 FQGNSA. The CDR3 spans 14 residues. Trimming shortened V by 2 bases and J by 1 base, and 8 bases separated the two germline ends. The CDR3 bases are TGTGCCAGCAGCTTATATGGGGGGAACACTGAAGCTTTCTTT. Amino acids: CASSLYGGNTEAFF.

The chain couples TRBV7-9 to TRBJ2-3; possibly TRBD2 for D (5 bases). Looked up from germline, CDR1 is SEHNR and CDR2 is FQNEAQ (reference sequence). With 6 bases removed from V and 6 bases from J, the gap between germline ends came to 13 bases. This CDR3 is 13 amino acids long. CDR3 region: CASRSGLLDTQYF. The CDR3 DNA reads TGTGCCAGCAGATCCGGACTTTTGGATACGCAGTATTTT.

This chain uses TRBV20-1 with TRBJ2-7; a possible D gene is TRBD2 (6 bases). Germline V gives CDR1 DFQATT, CDR2 SNEGSKA (reference sequence). This CDR3 contains 11 residues. This chain's CDR3 is CSHGSNYEQYF. CDR3 DNA sequence: TGCAGCCACGGGAGCAACTACGAGCAGTACTTC.

This clonotype was seen only a few times. V is TRBV5-1 and J is TRBJ2-1; TRBD2 agrees at 9 bases. The CDR3 sequence is 16 residues long. Germline CDR1 reads SGHRS; CDR2 reads YFSETQ. V was clipped by 3 bases and J by 7 bases; unmatched bases: 11. Here the CDR3 reads CASSYTSGWGENEQFF. CDR3 DNA: TGCGCCAGCAGCTATACTAGCGGGTGGGGAGAGAATGAGCAGTTCTTC.

J is TRBJ2-7 and V is TRBV7-9, with D unclear. In germline, CDR1 is SEHNR, CDR2 FQNEAQ (reference sequence). Trimming shortened V by 5 bases and J by 0 bases, and 14 bases separated the two germline ends. This CDR3 spans 15 amino acids. The CDR3 reads CASSGQLMSSYEQYF. The DNA of the CDR3 is TGTGCCAGCAGCGGTCAGCTCATGAGCTCCTACGAGCAGTACTTC.

A few counts support this clonotype. This chain uses TRBV28 with TRBJ1-5; D gene unclear. Trimming took off 6 bases at V and 0 bases at J, with 6 bases between the two ends. Germline V lookup: CDR1 MDHEN, CDR2 SYDVKM. The CDR3 covers 13 residues. The CDR3 reads CASRVNSNQPQHF. The CDR3 nucleotides are TGTGCCAGCAGGGTAAATAGCAATCAGCCCCAGCATTTT. The whole variable domain, remainder taken from reference TRBV28 and TRBJ1-5, is DVKVTQSSRYLVKRTGEKVFLECVQDMDHENMFWYRQDPGLGLRLIYFSYDVKMKEKGDIPEGYSVSREKKERFSLILESASTNQTSMYLCASRVNSNQPQHFGDGTRLSIL.

The CDR3 nucleotides are TGTGCCAGCTCACCCGATTACAGGGGGAAGGATGGGGCCAACGTCCTGACTTTC. As protein: CASSPDYRGKDGANVLTF. This chain uses TRBV18 with TRBJ2-6; 8 bases map to TRBD1. Germline loops: CDR1 KGHSH, CDR2 LQKENI. This CDR3 is built from 18 residues. The V and J ends lost 3 bases and 3 bases, in that order; junction bases with no gene match: 10.

In this sample, this clonotype turned up a few times. The chain joins TRBV7-6 to TRBJ1-5; D is undetermined. Per the germline V gene, CDR1 is SGHVS and CDR2 is FNYEAQ. This CDR3 contains 14 residues. Between the trimmed V and J ends, which lost 2 bases and 7 bases, there was a span of 12 bases. The CDR3 protein is CASSLTGPGQPQHF. The CDR3 bases are TGTGCCAGCAGCTTAACGGGTCCCGGACAGCCCCAGCATTTT.

On this clonotype: A read error may account for a junction end that differs from germline. The V call is TRBV10-3, the J call TRBJ2-5, with 12 bases lining up with TRBD2. The CDR3 extends over 16 amino acids. Looked up from germline, CDR1 is ENHRY and CDR2 is SYGVKD. The chain's CDR3 is CAISAGLAGSYNEQLF. The CDR3 DNA sequence: TGTGCCATCAGCGCCGGACTAGCGGGGAGTTACAATGAGCAGCTCTTC.

The chain combines TRBV28 with TRBJ1-2; the D gene is possibly TRBD1 (5 bases). In germline, CDR1 is MDHEN, CDR2 SYDVKM. This CDR3 is built from 11 residues. With 8 bases removed from V and 8 bases from J, the gap between germline ends came to 12 bases. The CDR3 protein is CASGASRGYTF. The CDR3 DNA reads TGTGCCAGCGGGGCCAGCCGCGGCTACACCTTC.

This clonotype was counted only a few times. The rearrangement uses TRBV7-2 and TRBJ1-1; D perhaps matches TRBD1 (6 bases). The CDR3 has 15 amino acids. With 1 base removed from V and 4 bases from J, the gap between germline ends came to 13 bases. Germline V gene data show CDR1 as SGHTA and CDR2 as FQGNSA. CDR3: CASSLVEGVGTEAFF. In DNA form, the CDR3 reads TGTGCCAGCAGCTTAGTGGAGGGGGTTGGCACTGAAGCTTTCTTT.

This chain uses TRBV7-9 with TRBJ2-5; 9 nucleotides match TRBD1. The DNA end lines up better with TRBJ2-7; the J call may be wrong. This CDR3 spans 15 amino acids. Germline V lookup: CDR1 SEHNR, CDR2 FQNEAQ (reference sequence). CDR3 sequence reads: CASSSKPGQGSEQYF. The CDR3 region has the DNA TGTGCCAGCAGTTCCAAACCGGGACAGGGATCCGAGCAGTACTTC.